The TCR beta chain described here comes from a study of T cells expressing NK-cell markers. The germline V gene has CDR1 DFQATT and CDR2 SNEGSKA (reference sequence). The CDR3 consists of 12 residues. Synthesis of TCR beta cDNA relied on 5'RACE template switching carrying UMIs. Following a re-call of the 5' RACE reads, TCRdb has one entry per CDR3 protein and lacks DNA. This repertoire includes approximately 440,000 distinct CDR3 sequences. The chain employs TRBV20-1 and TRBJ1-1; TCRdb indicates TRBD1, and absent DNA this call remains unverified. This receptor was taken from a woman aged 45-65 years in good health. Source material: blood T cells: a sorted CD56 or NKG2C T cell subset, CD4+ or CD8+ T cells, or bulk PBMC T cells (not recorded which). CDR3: CSAHKDRYEAFF.